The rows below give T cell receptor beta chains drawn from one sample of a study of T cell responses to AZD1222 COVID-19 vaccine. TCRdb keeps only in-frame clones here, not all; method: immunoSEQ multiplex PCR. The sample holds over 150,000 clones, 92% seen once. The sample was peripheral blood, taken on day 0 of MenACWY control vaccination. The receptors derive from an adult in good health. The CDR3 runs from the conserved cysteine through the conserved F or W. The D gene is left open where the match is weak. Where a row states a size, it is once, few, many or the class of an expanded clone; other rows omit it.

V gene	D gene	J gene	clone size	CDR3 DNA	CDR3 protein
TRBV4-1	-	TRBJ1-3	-	TGCGCCAGTGGGGCGGACCCTGGAAACACCATATATTTT	CASGADPGNTIYF
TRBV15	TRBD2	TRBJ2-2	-	TGTGCCACCACTAGCGGGAACACCGGGGAGCTGTTTTTT	CATTSGNTGELFF
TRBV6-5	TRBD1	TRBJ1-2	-	TGTGCCAGCAGTTACTCCGGACAGGACATTTATGGCTACACCTTC	CASSYSGQDIYGYTF
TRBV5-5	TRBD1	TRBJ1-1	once	TGTGCCAGCCAGGTTTTAGACAGGGGGCGGCTAGGAAGCACTGAAGCTTTCTTT	CASQVLDRGRLGSTEAFF
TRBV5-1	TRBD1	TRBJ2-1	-	TGCGCCAGCAGCGTGGACAGGGTAGAGGGTGAGCAGTTCTTC	CASSVDRVEGEQFF
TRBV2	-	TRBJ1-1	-	TGTGCCAGCACTTGGGGAGTGAAAGGAGCTTTCTTT	CASTWGVKGAFF
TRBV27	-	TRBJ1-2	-	TGTGCCAGCAGTTCTTGGGGCGCGGGTTTGGGCTACACCTTC	CASSSWGAGLGYTF
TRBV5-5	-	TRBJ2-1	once	TGTGCCAGCTGGACAGCTTACAATGAGCAGTTCTTC	CASWTAYNEQFF
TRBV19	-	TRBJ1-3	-	TGTGCCAGTAGTATGAAGGGAACCCGCTCTGGAAACACCATATATTTT	CASSMKGTRSGNTIYF
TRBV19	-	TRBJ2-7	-	TGTGCCAGTAGTACCGGGCCACCGCAGTTTGGCTACGAGCAGTACTTC	CASSTGPPQFGYEQYF
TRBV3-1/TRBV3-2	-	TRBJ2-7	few	TGTGCCAGCAGCCAGAGGAGGGAGCAGTACTTC	CASSQRREQYF
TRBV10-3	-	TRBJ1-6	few	TGTGCCATCAGTGGGTCCGGGACCAATAATTCACCCCTCCACTTT	CAISGSGTNNSPLHF
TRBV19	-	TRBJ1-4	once	TGTGCCTCCGCCGGAGCAGCCACTCTCCTTAATGAAAAACTGTTTTTT	CASAGAATLLNEKLFF
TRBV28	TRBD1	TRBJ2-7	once	TGTGCCAGCAGCTCCTACGGTGGCCTCAGACAGGGCGCCTACGAGCAGTACTTC	CASSSYGGLRQGAYEQYF
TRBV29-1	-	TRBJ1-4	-	TGCAGCGTCGGATACGCATTCACAGGGTCGACTAATGAAAAACTGTTTTTT	CSVGYAFTGSTNEKLFF
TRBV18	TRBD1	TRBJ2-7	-	TGTGCCAGCTCACCGCCAGACAGGGCAACCTACGAGCAGTACTTC	CASSPPDRATYEQYF
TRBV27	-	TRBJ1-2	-	TGTGCCAGCAGTTTGGCCCCACGGGACTATGGCTACACCTTC	CASSLAPRDYGYTF
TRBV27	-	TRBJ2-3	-	TGTGCCAGCAGTTTACACAAGACAGATACGCAGTATTTT	CASSLHKTDTQYF
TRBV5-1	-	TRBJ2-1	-	TGCGCCAGCAGCTTGGACAGGGCCCGGTCTCGTGAGCAGTTCTTC	CASSLDRARSREQFF
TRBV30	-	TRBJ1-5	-	TGTGCCTGGAGTGAAGATAGCAATCAGCCCCAGCATTTT	CAWSEDSNQPQHF
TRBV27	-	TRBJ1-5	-	TGTGCCAGCAGTAAATATAGCAATCAGCCCCAGCATTTT	CASSKYSNQPQHF
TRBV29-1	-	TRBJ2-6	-	TGCAGCGTTGAGTTGGGAACTGGGGCCAACGTCCTGACTTTC	CSVELGTGANVLTF
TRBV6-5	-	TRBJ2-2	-	TGTGCCAGCGGGACCCTGCGGAACACCGGGGAGCTGTTTTTT	CASGTLRNTGELFF
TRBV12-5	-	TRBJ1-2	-	TGTGCTAGTGGTTTGGGGCCGGCAGGGGCATATGGCTACACCTTC	CASGLGPAGAYGYTF
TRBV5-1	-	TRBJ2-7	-	TGCGCCAGCAGCCCCGCCGCGGGGTCGGCAGCGCCCGAGCAGTACTTC	CASSPAAGSAAPEQYF
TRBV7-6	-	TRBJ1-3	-	TGTGCCAGCAGCCATCCACAGGGAGTCCCTGGAAACACCATATATTTT	CASSHPQGVPGNTIYF
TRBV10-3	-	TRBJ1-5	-	TGTGCCATCGGCGAGTTAAATAGCAATCAGCCCCAGCATTTT	CAIGELNSNQPQHF
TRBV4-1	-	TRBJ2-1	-	TGCGCCAGCAGCCAAGATAGAAGCGGATCCTACAATGAGCAGTTCTTC	CASSQDRSGSYNEQFF
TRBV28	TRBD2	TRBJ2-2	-	TGTGCCAGCAGTCAGAGTTTACTAGCGTCGAACACCGGGGAGCTGTTTTTT	CASSQSLLASNTGELFF
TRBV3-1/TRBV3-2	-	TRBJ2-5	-	TGTGCCAGCAAAAGGGCAGGGCCGACGTACTTC	CASKRAGPTYF
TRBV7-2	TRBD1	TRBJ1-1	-	TGTGCCAGCAGCTTAGATGTTTGGACAGGGGGCACTGAAGCTTTCTTT	CASSLDVWTGGTEAFF
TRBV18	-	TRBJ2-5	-	TGTGCCAGCTCACCAGAAGAGACCCAGTACTTC	CASSPEETQYF
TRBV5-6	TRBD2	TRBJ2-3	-	TGTGCCAGCAGCCCGGGACTACTTGACACAGATACGCAGTATTTT	CASSPGLLDTDTQYF
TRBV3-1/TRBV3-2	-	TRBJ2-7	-	TGTGCCAGCAGCCCCGGGTCCTACGAGCAGTACTTC	CASSPGSYEQYF
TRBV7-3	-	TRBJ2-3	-	TGTGCCAGCAGCTCGCAGGGCACAGATACGCAGTATTTT	CASSSQGTDTQYF
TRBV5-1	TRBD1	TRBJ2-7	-	TGCGCCAGCAGCTGGACAGGGGGTCACGAGCAGTACTTC	CASSWTGGHEQYF
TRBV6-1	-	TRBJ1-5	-	TGTGCCAGCAGTGAACTTTGGGTTCCCAATCAGCCCCAGCATTTT	CASSELWVPNQPQHF
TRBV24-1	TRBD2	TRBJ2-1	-	TGTGCCACCAGTGACCGGACTAGCGGGAGCCACAATGAGCAGTTCTTC	CATSDRTSGSHNEQFF
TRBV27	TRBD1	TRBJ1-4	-	TGTGCCAGCAGGGGACAGTTAAATGAAAAACTGTTTTTT	CASRGQLNEKLFF
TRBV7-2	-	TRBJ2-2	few	TGTGCCAGCAGCTTGAGGGGGGCTCATAACGCGAACACCGGGGAGCTGTTTTTT	CASSLRGAHNANTGELFF
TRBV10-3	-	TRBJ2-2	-	TGTGCCATCAGTGAGTCAATTCGACTAGGTCAGACCGGGGAGCTGTTTTTT	CAISESIRLGQTGELFF
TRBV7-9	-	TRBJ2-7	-	TGTGCCAGCAGCCCCCCGGCAGTCGGGACCCGCCCTTACGAGCAGTACTTC	CASSPPAVGTRPYEQYF
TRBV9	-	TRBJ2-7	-	TGTGCCAGCAGCGTAGATCTCTCCGTTTCCTACGAGCAGTACTTC	CASSVDLSVSYEQYF
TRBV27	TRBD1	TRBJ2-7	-	TGTGCCAGCAGTTTAGGACAGGGGGCGGCAGGGGGCGAGCAGTACTTC	CASSLGQGAAGGEQYF
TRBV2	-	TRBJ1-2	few	TGTGCCAGCAGTGTAGGGGACACTAACTATGGCTACACCTTC	CASSVGDTNYGYTF
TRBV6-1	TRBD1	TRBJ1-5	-	TGTGCCAGCAGTGAACACAGGGGTAGTCAGCCCCAGCATTTT	CASSEHRGSQPQHF
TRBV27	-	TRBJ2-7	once	TGTGCCAGACCAACCGATTCGAGCTCCTACGAGCAGTACTTC	CARPTDSSSYEQYF
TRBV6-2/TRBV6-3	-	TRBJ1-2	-	TGTGCCAGCAGTTACTGCGCCGGTTGTGGCTACACCTTC	CASSYCAGCGYTF